A selection of T cell receptor beta chains follows, all from one sample in a study of CD8 T cells in ankylosing spondylitis. MiXCR, run by TCRdb on the 5' RACE reads, gives a single entry per CDR3 protein. The sample has about 440,000 distinct CDR3 sequences; over 15% are singletons. The sample was blood, either unsorted or a sorted T cell fraction (not recorded which). These receptors came from a male donor with ankylosing spondylitis. Each CDR3 is given with its conserved first and last residue. D genes are given only for firm matches. Expanded clones are given a class, and other clones once, few, many or no size at all.

v_gene	d_gene	j_gene	abundance	CDR3nt	CDR3aa
TRBV6-1	TRBD1	TRBJ1-3	-	TGTGCCAGCAGACCGACAGGGGGGAACACCATATATTTT	CASRPTGGNTIYF
TRBV12-3/TRBV12-4	-	TRBJ2-1	many	TGTGCCAGCAGCTCCCCTGGGGACGGAATGAATGAGCAGTTCTTC	CASSSPGDGMNEQFF
TRBV6-1	-	TRBJ2-3	few	TGTGCCAGCAGTGAAAACCGGGGTGTCGCAGATACGCAGTATTTT	CASSENRGVADTQYF
TRBV5-1	-	TRBJ1-5	-	TGCGCCAGCAGCCCTCAAAAGCCCCATGGGCAGCCCCAGCATTTT	CASSPQKPHGQPQHF
TRBV13	TRBD2	TRBJ2-5	once	TGTGCCAGCAGCTCCGGGACTAGCGGGAACCAAGAGACCCAGTACTTC	CASSSGTSGNQETQYF
TRBV20-1	TRBD1	TRBJ2-1	few	TGCAGTGCCACGCGAGGGGACAGGGAGTTCTTC	CSATRGDREFF
TRBV7-9	-	TRBJ2-3	few	TGTGCCAGCAGCACCTACAGGGCTGGAGATACGCAGTATTTT	CASSTYRAGDTQYF
TRBV28	TRBD2	TRBJ2-1	-	TGTGCCAGCAGACCCACTTCCGGCGGGAGGGCCAACAATGAGCAGTTCTTC	CASRPTSGGRANNEQFF
TRBV21-1	-	TRBJ2-7	-	TGTGCCAGCAGCACCCTTGGTCGGCGGACCAGCTCCTACGAGCAGTACTTC	CASSTLGRRTSSYEQYF
TRBV15	-	TRBJ2-3	many	TGTGCCACCAGCAGAGCCAGGGGGGCAGATACGCAGTATTTT	CATSRARGADTQYF
TRBV5-1	TRBD1	TRBJ1-1	-	TGCGCCAGCAGCCCTATTGAAGGGGGCTACACTGAAGCTTTCTTT	CASSPIEGGYTEAFF
TRBV5-1	TRBD2	TRBJ2-1	many	TGCGCCAGCAGCGGCGGGGGGTCCAACTCCTACAATGAGCAGTTCTTC	CASSGGGSNSYNEQFF
TRBV5-1	-	TRBJ2-1	-	TGCGCCAGCAGCTTTGGAGGGCCGAACAATGAGCAGTTCTTC	CASSFGGPNNEQFF
TRBV21-1	-	TRBJ2-7	-	TGTGCCAGCAGCAAAAAGGGCCGGGAGGGCCGTAACGAGCAGTACTTC	CASSKKGREGRNEQYF